This TCR beta chain originates from a study of blood T cell repertoires in COVID-19 (dated by TCRdb to 2020 to 2022). The study in broad terms: The collaborator samples originated in the United States, Italy and Spain and spanned the acute and convalescent phases of COVID-19. The prospective study material was composed of cDNA or gDNA derived from T cells, B-cell-depleted T cells, or PBMCs. The dataset comprised deeply sampled blood TCRbeta repertoires from subjects exposed to, actively infected with, or recovered from COVID-19. The repertoires were released in a freely available public database meant as a resource for research on the immune response to SARS-CoV-2. Samples came from the ongoing ImmuneRACE study (first 160 participants) plus 1,254 subjects from 6 global collaborators. The sample metadata nearly always contained a de-identified subject ID, COVID-19 status, age in years and sex. Where available, HLA class I and class II types were obtained from metadata supplied by the sample provider rather than from assay-based typing. Results the study describes overall, beyond this receptor: The quantity of clinical and demographic metadata differed by source and by participant and was supplied without curation.

The immunoSEQ Assay, a bias-controlled multiplex PCR, was used to amplify TCRbeta CDR3 regions from genomic DNA. As for the authors' bioinformatics: The number of nucleated cells in each sample was estimated from the amplification of reference gene primers within the assay. To quantify the absolute abundance of each unique TCRbeta CDR3 rearrangement, sequence reads were collapsed and filtered. For each sample, productive Simpson clonality was calculated as the square root of Simpson's diversity index across productive rearrangements. TCRdb re-hosts the immuneACCESS table, in-frame sequences only. Its copies lack some clones; in the studies checked, an unresolved V gene accounts for under half of them, and the cause for the rest is not known. V and J calls and clone size follow that table, whereas D and trimming were derived from the DNA. Within this sample are about 250,000 clones, with approximately 88% of them counted one time only. Under 0.95% of the sample goes to the ten largest clones.

Collaborating institutions collected whole blood in K2EDTA tubes following their own protocols. For TCRbeta analysis, collaborator samples were shipped as frozen whole blood, as isolated PBMCs, or as DNA extracted from either sample type. Concerning this clone itself: The antigen this receptor binds is unknown. Base qualities are missing; no much larger clone stands one base away.

The sample was peripheral blood. This sequence was found in a woman aged 25 to 39 with acute or convalescent COVID-19.

The CDR3 loop reads CASSQVRGSSYEQYF. The DNA is as follows: TGTGCCAGCAGCCAAGTCCGGGGGAGCTCCTACGAGCAGTACTTC. The chain was built from TRBV14 and TRBJ2-7, with a weak D call of TRBD2 (6 bases match). Reading the germline V gene gives CDR1 SGHDN and CDR2 FVKESK. The CDR3 runs 15 amino acids, cysteine and phenylalanine included. Just CDR3 DNA is preserved here, 45 bases in frame from base 1. V loses 1 base, J loses 0 bases, and the germline ends lie 10 bases apart.